The 25 T cell receptor beta chains below all came from one sample that was sequenced in a study of OX40 agonist ivuxolimab in advanced cancers. Using immunoSEQ multiplex PCR, the repertoire was profiled, and TCRdb retains in-frame clones only, with some absent. The table includes around 25,000 clones, roughly 84% detected once. Sequencing was performed on CD4+ or CD8+ T cells sorted from blood, taken in a trial of the OX40 agonist ivuxolimab. The receptors come from an adult with an advanced solid tumor such as melanoma, head and neck, liver or kidney cancer.

V is TRBV18 and J is TRBJ1-2; the match to TRBD1 covers 8 bases. Germline trimming cut 3 bases from V and 5 bases from J; bases unmatched to any gene: 8. In germline, CDR1 is KGHSH, CDR2 LQKENI. CDR3 length: 15 residues. The CDR3 loop reads CASSPLQGVGYGYTF. The CDR3 DNA is TGTGCCAGCTCACCTCTACAGGGGGTGGGGTATGGCTACACCTTC.

This clone was picked up one time. V and J are TRBV30 and TRBJ2-5; 7 bases are a match to TRBD1. Unmatched junction bases numbered 6, after V lost 3 bases and J lost 2 bases. CDR1 is GTSNPN, CDR2 SVGIG, per germline (reference sequence). The CDR3 sequence is 14 residues long. CDR3 sequence (DNA): TGTGCCTGGAGCCTAGGGGGCTCGCAAGAGACCCAGTACTTC. Amino acid sequence: CAWSLGGSQETQYF.

This chain connects TRBV7-3 to TRBJ2-2; 16 positions match TRBD2. Germline V gene data show CDR1 as SGHTA and CDR2 as FQGTGA. The J segment lost 7 bases and the V segment lost 4 bases, leaving 6 bases of the junction unmatched. This CDR3 has 17 residues. CDR3 DNA: TGTGCCAGCAGCTCCGATGGGACTAGCGGGAGGGTCGGGGAGCTGTTTTTT. Translating gives CASSSDGTSGRVGELFF.

The J gene is TRBJ1-2, the V gene TRBV2; D is unresolved. Trimming pared 1 base from V and 4 bases from J, leaving 7 bases between. Germline loops: CDR1 SNHLY, CDR2 FYNNEI. This CDR3 is built from 13 residues. CDR3 region: CASSEGRGYGYTF. The CDR3 DNA follows: TGTGCCAGCAGTGAAGGACGGGGCTATGGCTACACCTTC.

V and J are TRBV18 and TRBJ2-2, with D unresolved. Germline CDR1 is KGHSH and CDR2 is LQKENI. Trimming removed 1 base at V and 5 bases at J, with 5 bases between. This CDR3 region has 13 residues. As DNA, the CDR3 is TGTGCCAGCTCACCACGGTCGACCGGGGAGCTGTTTTTT. It yields the protein CASSPRSTGELFF.

The chain carries TRBV11-2 and TRBJ2-6; D is undetermined. Between the trimmed V and J ends, which lost 3 bases and 4 bases, there was a span of 13 bases. Germline lookup yields CDR1 SGHAT and CDR2 FQNNGV. The CDR3 totals 16 residues. This CDR3 is CASSFWATAGANVLTF. The DNA of the CDR3 is TGTGCCAGCAGCTTTTGGGCGACGGCAGGGGCCAACGTCCTGACTTTC.

The CDR3 loop reads CASSQAPSYEQYF. As DNA, the CDR3 is TGTGCCAGCAGCCAGGCGCCCTCTTACGAGCAGTACTTC. The chain recombines TRBV28 with TRBJ2-7, with D unclear. The CDR3 totals 13 residues. From germline, CDR1 is MDHEN and CDR2 SYDVKM. The V gene lost 6 bases and the J gene lost 4 bases, with 13 bases spanning the gap.

This clone was found once. The chain has TRBV27 and TRBJ2-5; 11 bases line up with TRBD2. CDR1 MNHEY and CDR2 SMNVEV come from the germline V gene (reference sequence). J gave up 1 base and V 2 bases, and 6 bases lay outside the gene matches. The CDR3 has 17 amino acids. CDR3 nucleotide sequence: TGTGCCAGCAGTTTAAGGGTTAGCGGGGGGGCCCAAGAGACCCAGTACTTC. Residues: CASSLRVSGGAQETQYF.

A few counts support this clone. This chain uses TRBV29-1 with TRBJ1-1; 7 nucleotides align to TRBD1. The CDR3 is 13 residues long. Germline loops: CDR1 SQVTM, CDR2 ANQGSEA. V gave up 7 bases and J gave up 1 base; unmatched junction bases: 6. Here the CDR3 DNA reads TGCAGCGGGGCCGGGACAGCGAACACTGAAGCTTTCTTT. Translating it yields CSGAGTANTEAFF.

The J gene is TRBJ1-5, the V gene TRBV19; 9 nucleotides line up with TRBD1. The trim removed 10 bases at V and 1 base at J, leaving 2 bases unmatched. Germline V gives CDR1 LNHDA, CDR2 SQIVND (reference sequence). CDR3 size: 13 residues. The CDR3 bases are TGTGCCACCGGACAGGGGAGCAATCAGCCCCAGCATTTT. This encodes CATGQGSNQPQHF.

The rearrangement links TRBV7-2 to TRBJ1-1; TRBD1 matches at 8 bases. Per the germline V gene, CDR1 is SGHTA and CDR2 is FQGNSA. The CDR3 extends over 15 amino acids. J lost 7 bases, V lost 3 bases, and 10 bases had no gene match. The CDR3 is CASSFSRGREIEAFF. The CDR3 region has the DNA TGTGCCAGCAGCTTTTCCAGGGGGCGCGAAATTGAAGCTTTCTTT.

The V and J genes are TRBV7-8 and TRBJ2-5; D may be TRBD2 (5 bases). The J call may be in error: the DNA end matches TRBJ2-7 better. Germline V gives CDR1 SGHVS, CDR2 FQNEAQ. The CDR3 length is 14 residues. The CDR3 loop reads CASSFAHRDYEQYF. Here the CDR3 DNA reads TGTGCCAGCAGCTTTGCTCACCGGGACTACGAGCAGTACTTC.

This clone was found a few times. The genes are TRBV4-1 and TRBJ2-7, with 9 nucleotides matching TRBD2. The CDR3 is made up of 15 amino acids. Germline loops: CDR1 MGHRA, CDR2 YSYEKL. The ends lost 4 bases at V and 2 bases at J; junction bases unmatched: 6. CDR3 in amino acids: CASSLAGGATYEQYF. The CDR3 DNA sequence: TGCGCCAGCAGCCTTGCGGGGGGGGCCACCTACGAGCAGTACTTC.

The V and J genes are TRBV7-2 and TRBJ2-5; no definite D call. V was cut by 4 bases and J by 5 bases, with 14 bases left in between. The length of the CDR3 is 14 residues. CDR1 and CDR2 (germline): SGHTA, FQGNSA. The CDR3 region is CASSSSSLGETQYF. In nucleotides, the CDR3 is TGTGCCAGCAGCTCCAGCTCCCTCGGGGAGACCCAGTACTTC. The full variable domain, in which reference TRBV7-2 and TRBJ2-5 provide the parts outside the CDR3, is GAGVSQSPSNKVTEKGKDVELRCDPISGHTALYWYRQSLGQGLEFLIYFQGNSAPDKSGLPSDRFSAERTGGSVSTLTIQRTQQEDSAVYLCASSSSSLGETQYFGPGTRLLVL.

This rearrangement joins TRBV7-9 to TRBJ1-1; perhaps TRBD1 as D (6 bases). The V gene lost 8 bases and the J gene lost 1 base, with 20 bases spanning the gap. Germline V gene data show CDR1 as SEHNR and CDR2 as FQNEAQ (reference sequence). The CDR3 sequence is 16 residues long. CDR3 coding DNA: TGTGCCAGCGGATCCCCGCGGTCAGGGGCGAACACTGAAGCTTTCTTT. It translates to CASGSPRSGANTEAFF.

V usage is TRBV10-2 and J usage is TRBJ2-3; TRBD2 matches 14 bases. Per germline, CDR1 WSHSY and CDR2 SAAADI. CDR3 length: 18 residues. V was pared by 2 bases and J by 2 bases, with 6 bases of the junction left unmatched. The CDR3 sequence: CASSETGTSGSFTDTQYF. As DNA, the CDR3 is TGCGCCAGCAGTGAGACCGGGACTAGCGGGAGTTTCACAGATACGCAGTATTTT.

The rearrangement joins TRBV25-1 to TRBJ1-2; 12 bases match TRBD1. Germline trimming cut 5 bases from V and 7 bases from J; bases unmatched to any gene: 5. The germline gives CDR1 MGHDK, CDR2 SYGVNS. CDR3 size: 14 residues. The chain's CDR3 is CASSPGQGAFGYTF. In nucleotides, the CDR3 is TGTGCCAGCAGTCCGGGACAGGGGGCTTTTGGCTACACCTTC.

V gene TRBV5-6 combines with J gene TRBJ1-1; no reliable D call. The germline V gene encodes CDR1 SGHDT and CDR2 YYEEEE. This CDR3 has 18 residues. V lost 2 bases, J lost 7 bases, and 27 bases lay in between. The CDR3 DNA reads as TGTGCCAGCAGCTTTCGTATGACATTGCGCTTTGGGAAATTTGAAGCTTTCTTT. Protein product: CASSFRMTLRFGKFEAFF.

The CDR3 coding sequence is TGTGCCAGCAGTTACTCGGGTTTAGGGTCTGAAGCTTTCTTT. Translated: CASSYSGLGSEAFF. J is TRBJ1-1 and V is TRBV6-6; D unresolved. The CDR3 extends over 14 amino acids. V was shortened by 0 bases and J by 6 bases, with 11 bases between the two germline ends. From germline, CDR1 is MNHNY and CDR2 SVGAGI (reference sequence).

This chain connects TRBV6-5 to TRBJ2-6; D is ambiguous. Germline CDR1 MNHEY, CDR2 SVGAGI. V lost 0 bases, J lost 5 bases, and 8 bases lay in between. The CDR3 spans 15 residues. CDR3 sequence reads: CASSYSPVRANVLTF. The DNA of the CDR3 is TGTGCCAGCAGTTACTCCCCGGTTCGGGCCAACGTCCTGACTTTC.

The V gene is TRBV12-5, the J gene TRBJ2-1; 10 positions agree with TRBD1. There are 13 residues in the CDR3. The germline V gene has CDR1 LGHNT and CDR2 FRNRAP. V lost 7 bases, J lost 9 bases, and 6 bases stayed unmatched. CDR3 in DNA: TGTGCTAGTGTTGCGACAGGGGGCTTTGAGCAGTTCTTC. Translated, it gives CASVATGGFEQFF.

The chain has TRBV7-2 and TRBJ2-7; possible D gene TRBD1, 6 bases. V gave up 6 bases and J gave up 1 base, with 19 bases separating them. Germline V CDR1 and CDR2: SGHTA, FQGNSA. This CDR3 region has 16 residues. This chain's CDR3 is CASSIFYREWSYEQYF. CDR3 nucleotide sequence: TGTGCCAGCAGTATATTCTACAGGGAGTGGTCCTACGAGCAGTACTTC.

This chain links TRBV18 with TRBJ2-2, with 7 bases matching TRBD2. CDR1 and CDR2 (germline): KGHSH, LQKENI. The CDR3 has 15 residues. Trimming cost V 8 bases and J 2 bases; bases outside gene matches: 8. The CDR3 DNA is TGTGCCAGCGGACGCGGCGGGGGTAACACCGGGGAGCTGTTTTTT. Translated: CASGRGGGNTGELFF.

By share, this clone ranks as large. The V call is TRBV2, the J call TRBJ2-5; D is undetermined. The CDR3 is made up of 12 amino acids. Trimming removed 2 bases from V and 3 bases from J, with 4 bases in between. Germline V gene data show CDR1 as SNHLY and CDR2 as FYNNEI. CDR3 sequence: CASSEQEETQYF. As DNA, the CDR3 is TGTGCCAGCAGTGAACAGGAAGAGACCCAGTACTTC. The variable domain in full, completed from reference TRBV2 and TRBJ2-5, reads EPEVTQTPSHQVTQMGQEVILRCVPISNHLYFYWYRQILGQKVEFLVSFYNNEISEKSEIFDDQFSVERPDGSNFTLKIRSTKLEDSAMYFCASSEQEETQYFGPGTRLLVL.

This clone was observed a handful of times. The CDR3 protein is CSVSGGWGTGELFF. The CDR3 region has the DNA TGCAGCGTTAGCGGGGGATGGGGGACCGGGGAGCTGTTTTTT. J is TRBJ2-2 and V is TRBV29-1, with TRBD2 matching over 8 bases. The CDR3 has 14 amino acids. Trimming removed 5 bases from V and 5 bases from J; junction bases left unmatched: 7. CDR1 and CDR2 from the germline V gene are SQVTM and ANQGSEA.